What follows are 26 T cell receptor beta chains derived from one specimen sequenced in a study of identical twins. TCRdb redid the calling of the 5' RACE reads with MiXCR, one entry per CDR3 protein. This table has 550,000 to 700,000 distinct CDR3 sequences, 21% appearing once. These data are also associated with another study on T cells expressing NK-cell markers.

The sample comprised PBMCs. The receptors here all came from a woman under 30 in good health.

CDR3 nucleotides: TGTGCCAGCCGAAGGGCTGGGGCCAACGTCCTGACTTTC. This translates into CASRRAGANVLTF. This chain joins TRBV12-3 or TRBV12-4 and TRBJ2-6; D call uncertain. V lost 8 bases and J 2 bases, leaving 7 bases between the germline ends. There are 13 residues in the CDR3.

This clonotype was observed at least ten times. This chain uses TRBV12-3 or TRBV12-4 with TRBJ1-1; D possibly corresponds to TRBD1 (5 bases). This CDR3 is built from 14 residues. V was shortened by 3 bases and J by 5 bases, with 13 bases between the two germline ends. The CDR3 spells CASSFGVKGTEAFF. For the CDR3, the DNA is TGTGCCAGCAGTTTTGGAGTCAAGGGGACTGAAGCTTTCTTT.

This clonotype was counted only a few times. For the CDR3, the DNA is TGTGCCAGCACCCCCCGGGCGGGGGCCACAGATACGCAGTATTTT. Its protein is CASTPRAGATDTQYF. The V gene is TRBV25-1, the J gene TRBJ2-3; maybe TRBD2 (7 bases). Per germline, CDR1 MGHDK and CDR2 SYGVNS. Trimming removed 7 bases from V and 2 bases from J, with 16 bases in between. There are 15 residues in the CDR3.

The CDR3 reads CASGWREQYF. The DNA of the CDR3 is TGTGCTAGTGGTTGGAGGGAGCAGTACTTC. The chain couples TRBV12-5 to TRBJ2-7; possibly TRBD2 for D (5 bases). CDR3 length equals 10 residues. V lost 4 bases, J lost 7 bases, and 5 bases lay in between. The germline V gene encodes CDR1 LGHNT and CDR2 FRNRAP.

The sample holds a few counts of this clonotype. The chain joins TRBV7-2 to TRBJ2-7, with TRBD2 matching 7 bases. CDR1 is SGHTA and CDR2 is FQGNSA in the germline V gene. The CDR3 consists of 16 residues. Trimming removed 0 bases from V and 8 bases from J; junction bases left unmatched: 13. Here the CDR3 reads CASSLAGLGPSFQQYF. The CDR3 bases are TGTGCCAGCAGCTTAGCCGGACTAGGGCCCTCTTTCCAGCAGTACTTC.

The rearrangement uses TRBV5-1 and TRBJ2-1; no clear D gene. The CDR3 has 19 residues. Germline assignment: CDR1 SGHRS and CDR2 YFSETQ. Trimming removed 4 bases at V and 0 bases at J, with 23 bases between. As DNA, the CDR3 is TGCGCCAGCAGCAGTAGGACGGCTCCTTTTCCCAGCTCCTACAATGAGCAGTTCTTC. The encoded protein is CASSSRTAPFPSSYNEQFF.

This clonotype was picked up a small number of times. The chain employs TRBV5-1 and TRBJ2-4; a weak D match, TRBD2 (6 bases). Trimming stripped 1 base from V and 9 bases from J, with 14 bases between. Germline loops: CDR1 SGHRS, CDR2 YFSETQ. The CDR3 is 14 amino acids. In nucleotides, the CDR3 is TGCGCCAGCAGCTTGCGTAGCGGTGGGGGCATTCAGTACTTC. Translation: CASSLRSGGGIQYF.

This clonotype was picked up a small number of times. The V gene is TRBV20-1, the J gene TRBJ2-5; perhaps TRBD1 as D (6 bases). The CDR3 is 15 amino acids. V lost 3 bases and J lost 5, with 19 bases in between. Germline CDR1 and CDR2: DFQATT and SNEGSKA (reference sequence). CDR3 nucleotides: TGCAGTGCTAGCAGGAATAGTGGGGGCCCGGAGACCCAGTACTTC. Translating gives CSASRNSGGPETQYF.

The chain combines TRBV6-2 or TRBV6-3 with TRBJ2-7; tentatively, D is TRBD1 (6 bases). The germline V and J ends were trimmed by 6 bases and 2 bases, with 17 bases remaining between them. The CDR3 runs 15 residues. Per the germline V gene, CDR1 is MNHEY and CDR2 is SVGEGT. The CDR3 protein is CASRHNDRLTYEQYF. CDR3 DNA: TGTGCCAGCAGACACAATGACAGGCTTACCTACGAGCAGTACTTC.

The V and J genes are TRBV29-1 and TRBJ2-2; TRBD2 matches 8 bases. The CDR3 contains 12 residues. J was trimmed by 10 bases and V by 3 bases; bases with no gene match: 4. Germline V gene lookup returns CDR1 SQVTM and CDR2 ANQGSEA. CDR3: CSVDGGAAELFF. CDR3 nucleotides: TGCAGCGTTGACGGGGGGGCCGCGGAGCTGTTTTTT.

At least ten counts were recorded for this clonotype. The rearrangement links TRBV20-1 to TRBJ2-1, with 14 bases lining up with TRBD2. The CDR3 is made up of 16 amino acids. J gave up 4 bases and V 3 bases, and 5 bases lay outside the gene matches. CDR1 DFQATT and CDR2 SNEGSKA come from the germline V gene (reference sequence). The CDR3 spells CSARVTSGGGYNEQFF. CDR3 DNA: TGCAGTGCTAGGGTGACTAGCGGGGGGGGATACAATGAGCAGTTCTTC.

This clonotype was seen only a few times. This chain joins TRBV9 and TRBJ2-7, with 10 bases aligning to TRBD2. V was clipped by 0 bases and J by 2 bases; unmatched bases: 8. The CDR3 contains 17 residues. CDR1 is SGDLS, CDR2 YYNGEE, per germline. The CDR3 nucleotides read TGTGCCAGCAGCGTAGAGGCTAGCGGGAGCCAGACCTACGAGCAGTACTTC. Translating gives CASSVEASGSQTYEQYF.

This CDR3 reads CASSPVGRGEQYF. CDR3 coding DNA: TGTGCCAGCAGCCCCGTCGGTCGGGGCGAGCAGTACTTC. The chain links TRBV7-9 to TRBJ2-7; tentatively, D is TRBD2 (5 bases). The CDR3 contains 13 residues. Trimming took off 5 bases at V and 6 bases at J, with 14 bases between the two ends. Looked up from germline, CDR1 is SEHNR and CDR2 is FQNEAQ (reference sequence).

This clonotype has more than one count but fewer than ten. This sequence joins TRBV5-1 and TRBJ2-1, with 7 bases identical to TRBD1. CDR1 and CDR2 from the germline V gene are SGHRS and YFSETQ. V shed 7 bases and J 8 bases; nucleotides not matched to a gene: 18. The CDR3 totals 16 residues. CDR3 sequence (DNA): TGCGCCAGCGGCCCATCCGCAGTACAGGGGACCCATGAGCAGTTCTTC. Its translation: CASGPSAVQGTHEQFF.

This clonotype was detected only a few times. The rearrangement links TRBV25-1 to TRBJ2-3; TRBD1 matches at 8 bases. Looked up from germline, CDR1 is MGHDK and CDR2 is SYGVNS. This CDR3 region has 15 residues. J lost 4 bases, V lost 3 bases, and 6 bases had no gene match. CDR3 sequence reads: CASSDRDRLADTQYF. As DNA, the CDR3 is TGTGCCAGCAGTGACCGGGACAGGTTGGCAGATACGCAGTATTTT.

CDR3 residues: CASSRRPATGTGRNTQYF. DNA of the CDR3: TGTGCCAGCAGTCGACGGCCTGCAACGGGGACAGGGAGAAATACGCAGTATTTT. The rearrangement joins TRBV25-1 to TRBJ2-3, with 9 positions matching TRBD1. The germline V gene has CDR1 MGHDK and CDR2 SYGVNS. The CDR3 is 18 amino acids. Trimming at V came to 5 bases and at J to 7 bases, leaving 19 bases not matched to a gene.

This clonotype was counted between two and nine times. The chain recombines TRBV27 with TRBJ2-2, with D possibly being TRBD2 (5 bases). This CDR3 is 17 amino acids long. The ends were cut back, 5 bases at V and 0 bases at J, with 16 bases in the middle. Germline CDR1 and CDR2: MNHEY and SMNVEV (reference sequence). Here the CDR3 DNA reads TGTGCCAGCAGTCGCCGGGATCCAAACCCGAACACCGGGGAGCTGTTTTTT. Amino acids: CASSRRDPNPNTGELFF.

This clonotype showed up just once. The chain uses TRBV5-1 and TRBJ2-7; 10 positions agree with TRBD2. Germline values: CDR1 SGHRS, CDR2 YFSETQ. V dropped 2 bases and J dropped 3; count of bases not matched to a gene: 11. The CDR3 contains 17 residues. CDR3 region: CASSLGLAGARYYEQYF. The CDR3 DNA is TGCGCCAGCAGCTTAGGGCTAGCGGGGGCCCGATACTACGAGCAGTACTTC.

This chain links TRBV7-9 with TRBJ2-7; 7 bases match TRBD1. Unmatched junction bases numbered 11, after V lost 5 bases and J lost 1 base. The germline V gene has CDR1 SEHNR and CDR2 FQNEAQ (reference sequence). The CDR3 contains 16 residues. CDR3 coding DNA: TGTGCCAGCAGCCCAAAAAACAGGGGTCTATCCTACGAGCAGTACTTC. It codes for CASSPKNRGLSYEQYF.

CDR3 nucleotides: TGTGCCAGCAGCTTTCCTGGGGGGGAGACCCAGTACTTC. Its protein is CASSFPGGETQYF. The chain employs TRBV7-9 and TRBJ2-5; TRBD2 might be the D (6 bases). V was shortened by 3 bases and J by 5 bases, with 10 bases between the two germline ends. The CDR3 sequence is 13 residues long. The germline gives CDR1 SEHNR, CDR2 FQNEAQ (reference sequence). The entire variable domain, with the rest obtained from reference TRBV7-9 and TRBJ2-5, is as follows: DTGVSQNPRHKITKRGQNVTFRCDPISEHNRLYWYRQTLGQGPEFLTYFQNEAQLEKSRLLSDRFSAERPKGSFSTLEIQRTEQGDSAMYLCASSFPGGETQYFGPGTRLLVL.

V and J are TRBV6-1 and TRBJ2-3, with TRBD2 identical over 7 bases. Per germline, CDR1 MNHNS and CDR2 SASEGT. J was trimmed by 4 bases and V by 4 bases; bases with no gene match: 8. The CDR3 runs to 15 residues. CDR3 DNA sequence: TGTGCCAGCAGTGCTGGCGGGGGTTATGCAGATACGCAGTATTTT. It is translated as CASSAGGGYADTQYF.

The table lists this clonotype with a few counts. This sequence joins TRBV12-3 or TRBV12-4 and TRBJ2-7; TRBD2 might be the D (5 bases). V was clipped by 5 bases and J by 6 bases, with 8 bases between them. CDR3 length equals 11 residues. The CDR3 nucleotides read TGTGCCAGCAGTCTGAGGGCCGAGCAGTACTTC. As protein: CASSLRAEQYF.

V is TRBV20-1 and J is TRBJ2-6; D uncertain. CDR1 is DFQATT, CDR2 SNEGSKA, per germline (reference sequence). The CDR3 is made up of 11 amino acids. CDR3 loop: CSAPGANVLTF. The CDR3 region has the DNA TGCAGCGCCCCGGGGGCCAACGTCCTGACTTTC.

V and J are TRBV12-3 or TRBV12-4 and TRBJ2-3, with TRBD2 matching over 7 bases. The CDR3 covers 16 residues. Losses at the gene ends were 3 bases for V and 0 bases for J; bases not matched to a gene: 6. The CDR3 coding sequence is TGTGCCAGCAGTTTGGGCCTTAGCGGGAGCACAGATACGCAGTATTTT. Its translation is CASSLGLSGSTDTQYF.

This chain joins TRBV6-5 and TRBJ2-7, with D uncertain. This CDR3 spans 17 amino acids. Germline assignment: CDR1 MNHEY and CDR2 SVGAGI. Trimming left V 0 bases short and J 7 bases short, with 22 bases between. CDR3: CASSYSMSAGSVREQYF. The DNA for the CDR3 is TGTGCCAGCAGTTACTCGATGAGTGCAGGATCCGTACGAGAGCAGTACTTC.

This clonotype was picked up a small number of times. The V call is TRBV5-1, the J call TRBJ2-1, with D tentatively TRBD2 (7 bases). The germline gives CDR1 SGHRS, CDR2 YFSETQ. V was pared by 0 bases and J by 3 bases, with 13 bases between. The CDR3 has 16 amino acids. CDR3: CASSLEGDYNYNEQFF. DNA of the CDR3: TGCGCCAGCAGCTTGGAGGGGGACTATAACTACAATGAGCAGTTCTTC.